This record concerns one T cell receptor (beta chain) sequence. Its antigen is undetermined. PCR primers comprised 60 Vbeta and 13 Jbeta primers. Sequenced by immunoSEQ multiplex PCR; TCRdb stores in-frame clones only, minus some. The table includes around 300,000 clones, approximately 84% detected once. This sample was taken from a study of cytomegalovirus exposure and HLA in healthy donors. Findings and limits, study-wide: TCR association rates varied by HLA locus in a later analysis, with DRB1 highest and HLA-C lowest. Reportedly, a later analysis found an Asian-associated ancestry cluster had fewer N-insertions than the approximately 670-donor mean. Reports credit the classifier with highly specific, highly sensitive diagnosis of cytomegalovirus status. Altogether, some 170 TCR beta chains were recorded as cytomegalovirus-associated.

The CDR3 runs 14 residues. V was clipped by 7 bases and J by 6 bases, with 13 bases between them. Germline V gene lookup returns CDR1 LNHDA and CDR2 SQIVND (reference sequence). The genes are TRBV19 and TRBJ1-6; a weak D match, TRBD1 (6 bases). This receptor was identified in a woman aged 40 to 49 in good health and CMV-seropositive. The sequenced sample was PBMCs. The CDR3 region has the DNA TGTGCCAGTAATCCCGCCAGGGGTAATTCACCCCTCCACTTT. It is translated as CASNPARGNSPLHF.